This T cell receptor beta chain was sequenced for a study of blood T cells in healthy people across ages. Study outcomes and limitations: Whereas aged donors had fewer naive CD4+ cells, long-lived donors had more of them and higher diversity.

A single count supports this clonotype. What it binds is not known. Through a sample-barcoded 5' primer and a J-beta primer mix, a second PCR was run for roughly 6 to 11 cycles. TCRdb analysed the 5' RACE reads with MiXCR anew, one entry per CDR3 protein. The sample records some 710,000 distinct CDR3 sequences, 35% to 60% being singletons. Samples each yielded at least 5.5 micrograms of total RNA. CDR3 size: 14 residues. Germline V CDR1 and CDR2: SGHTA, FQGNSA. V lost 5 bases and J 5 bases, leaving 13 bases between the germline ends. The rearrangement uses TRBV7-2 and TRBJ2-1; D not certain. The origin of this receptor is a man older than 75 in good health. The sample was blood. The CDR3 DNA sequence: TGTGCCAGCAGCCCAAGATGGCTCGACAATGAGCAGTTCTTC. Its protein is CASSPRWLDNEQFF. Drawing the rest from reference TRBV7-2 and TRBJ2-1, the complete variable domain is GAGVSQSPSNKVTEKGKDVELRCDPISGHTALYWYRQSLGQGLEFLIYFQGNSAPDKSGLPSDRFSAERTGGSVSTLTIQRTQQEDSAVYLCASSPRWLDNEQFFGPGTRLTVL.